This T cell receptor (beta chain) originates from a study of cytomegalovirus exposure and HLA in healthy donors. Germline assignment: CDR1 SGDLS and CDR2 YYNGEE. V lost 2 bases and J lost 2, with 8 bases in between. This CDR3 contains 14 residues. The PCR used 60 Vbeta and 13 Jbeta primers. Assay: immunoSEQ multiplex PCR; the TCRdb copy retains only in-frame clones and omits some. The repertoire holds 150,000 to 200,000 clones, with nearly 80% as singletons. The source material was PBMCs. This TCR was recovered from a woman in her thirties in good health and CMV-seropositive. The genes are TRBV9 and TRBJ2-1, with D possibly matching TRBD2 (5 bases). This CDR3 is CASSVGLTYNEQFF. The CDR3 region has the DNA TGTGCCAGCAGCGTCGGACTTACCTACAATGAGCAGTTCTTC. The entire variable domain, with the rest obtained from reference TRBV9 and TRBJ2-1, is as follows: DSGVTQTPKHLITATGQRVTLRCSPRSGDLSVYWYQQSLDQGLQFLIQYYNGEERAKGNILERFSAQQFPDLHSELNLSSLELGDSALYFCASSVGLTYNEQFFGPGTRLTVL.